This TCR beta chain was captured in a study of T cell responses to AZD1222 COVID-19 vaccine. Only in-frame clones appear in the TCRdb table, and some are missing; sequencing was by immunoSEQ multiplex PCR. The top ten hold 1.4% to 1.5% of the sample, which has 100,000 to 150,000 clones, roughly 87% seen once. From its first to its last residue, the CDR3 has 16 amino acids. For this clone: Because the CDR3's place on the DNA is in doubt, the DNA is left out and the CDR3 is given as listed by TCRdb.

The chain joins TRBV21-1 to TRBJ2-5; TRBD1 was called by the table and not checked on the DNA. TRBV21-1 is recorded as a pseudogene. This TCR was recovered from an adult in good health. The material sequenced was peripheral blood, taken on day 0 of AZD1222 vaccination. The CDR3: CASSKVGQGAPETQYF.